These T cell receptor beta chains were read from a single sample in a study of blood T cell repertoires in COVID-19. TCRdb's table, derived via immunoSEQ multiplex PCR, lists solely in-frame clones and lacks some. The data hold approximately 190,000 clones, with 65% to 85% observed a single time. Sequences were obtained from peripheral blood. These receptor sequences come from a man aged 60 to 75 with active or convalescent COVID-19. Both conserved end residues are part of each CDR3. D genes are given only for firm matches. Part of the rows lack a size; the others show once, few, many or a class for expanded clones.

J gene,V gene,clone size,D gene,CDR3 DNA,CDR3 protein
TRBJ2-2,TRBV19,NA,TRBD2,TGTGCCAGTAGGGCTCAGCGGGAGAGGGCCGGGGAGCTGTTTTTT,CASRAQRERAGELFF
TRBJ1-2,TRBV28,many,NA,TGTGCCAGCAGTTTATTCCCAGGGTGGAACTATGGCTACACCTTC,CASSLFPGWNYGYTF
TRBJ2-3,TRBV6-5,NA,NA,TGTGCCAGCAGCGTTAGCGGAGGGGGCACAGATACGCAGTATTTT,CASSVSGGGTDTQYF
TRBJ2-5,TRBV9,NA,NA,TGTGCCAGCAGCGTAGGGGCTAGCGAACGACAAGAGACCCAGTACTTC,CASSVGASERQETQYF
TRBJ1-2,TRBV19,NA,NA,TGTGCCAGTAGTACGCTTCCCGGCAGGGCCAACTATGGCTACACCTTC,CASSTLPGRANYGYTF
TRBJ1-5,TRBV28,once,NA,TGTGCCAGCAGTTGGGGGAGGGGAAATCAGCCCCAGCATTTT,CASSWGRGNQPQHF
TRBJ2-7,TRBV18,NA,NA,TGTGCCAGCTCACCTGGGGCGGCGGGGGAGCAGTACTTC,CASSPGAAGEQYF
TRBJ2-1,TRBV5-1,NA,NA,TGCGCCAGCAGCTGGGGCGGCCCTGAGCAGTTCTTC,CASSWGGPEQFF
TRBJ1-5,TRBV28,few,TRBD1,TGTGCCAGCAGGGGACAGATTAGCAATCAGCCCCAGCATTTT,CASRGQISNQPQHF
TRBJ2-1,TRBV9,NA,TRBD2,TGTGCCAGCAGCGTAGCTCCCAACTCGGGAGGCAATGAGCAGTTCTTC,CASSVAPNSGGNEQFF
TRBJ2-7,TRBV5-4,NA,TRBD2,TGTGCCAGCAGCTTGAGCGGGAGGTCTCAGCAGTACTTC,CASSLSGRSQQYF
TRBJ2-5,TRBV30,NA,NA,TGTGCCTGGAGTGTGGGCTCACAGGGGACCCAGTACTTC,CAWSVGSQGTQYF
TRBJ1-1,TRBV3-1/TRBV3-2,once,NA,TGTGCCAGCAGCCCCCTAAGCGAACGGATGAACACTGAAGCTTTCTTT,CASSPLSERMNTEAFF
TRBJ1-5,TRBV18,NA,TRBD1,TGTGCCAGCTCAATGACAGGGGGATCCAATCAGCCCCAGCATTTT,CASSMTGGSNQPQHF
TRBJ1-5,TRBV7-2,NA,NA,TGTGCCAGCAGCTTAGAGGCAGGGAGGAATCAGCCCCAGCATTTT,CASSLEAGRNQPQHF
TRBJ1-4,TRBV7-8,NA,TRBD1,TGTGCCAGCAGGATCGGGACAGCGGGTGAAAAACTGTTTTTT,CASRIGTAGEKLFF
TRBJ2-3,TRBV6-2/TRBV6-3,NA,NA,TGTGCCAGCAGCCCTCTCCAAACAGGCACTGGGGATACGCAGTATTTT,CASSPLQTGTGDTQYF
TRBJ2-3,TRBV4-3,NA,TRBD2,TGCGCCAGCAGCCAAAGTCCGAGCGGGATAATACATACGCAGTATTTT,CASSQSPSGIIHTQYF
TRBJ1-1,TRBV7-9,NA,NA,TGTGCCAGCAGCTCCACAGGGTACACTGAAGCTTTCTTT,CASSSTGYTEAFF
TRBJ1-1,TRBV7-2,NA,NA,TGTGCCAGCAGCTTAGGTTGGTCAGGGCGAGCTTTCTTT,CASSLGWSGRAFF
TRBJ2-1,TRBV19,once,TRBD1,TGTGCCAGTAGTGGCTCCCGGGACAGGGTCAACAATGAGCAGTTCTTC,CASSGSRDRVNNEQFF
TRBJ1-1,TRBV10-3,NA,NA,TGTGCCATCAGTGGGCGCGTTGGGCCTGAAGCTTTCTTT,CAISGRVGPEAFF
TRBJ2-3,TRBV7-3,NA,NA,TGTGCCAGCAGCCCGACAGTCACAGATACGCAGTATTTT,CASSPTVTDTQYF
TRBJ2-7,TRBV19,NA,TRBD1,TGTGCCAGTGGTGGAGGACAGGGGACCTACGAGCAGTACTTC,CASGGGQGTYEQYF
TRBJ2-2,TRBV6-4,NA,TRBD2,TGTGCCAGCAGTGACTCGACTAGCGGGAGGGCCGTAAGCGCCGGGGAGCTGTTTTTT,CASSDSTSGRAVSAGELFF
TRBJ2-7,TRBV18,NA,TRBD1,TGTGCCAGCTCACCGCTTAACAGGGGGTCAGTCGACGAGCAGTACTTC,CASSPLNRGSVDEQYF
TRBJ2-1,TRBV10-3,NA,TRBD2,TGTGCCATCAATCCCGGGGGACTAGCGGATTACAATGAGCAGTTCTTC,CAINPGGLADYNEQFF
TRBJ2-7,TRBV7-9,NA,TRBD2,TGTGCCAGCAGCTCCCTGGGGGGGTTTGGATACGAGCAGTACTTC,CASSSLGGFGYEQYF
TRBJ2-3,TRBV7-8,NA,TRBD2,TGTGCCAGCAGGCGACTAGCGGGAGAAGGCACAGATACGCAGTATTTT,CASRRLAGEGTDTQYF
TRBJ1-4,TRBV14,NA,TRBD1,TGTGCCAGCAGCCAACTCGCGGGACAGTCTAATGAAAAACTGTTTTTT,CASSQLAGQSNEKLFF
TRBJ2-5,TRBV3-1/TRBV3-2,once,NA,TGTGCCAGCAGCCAAGTTAGCGGTGGGAGGACCCAGTACTTC,CASSQVSGGRTQYF
TRBJ2-5,TRBV18,NA,NA,TGTGCCAGCGCAACGAGGAGGGACCAAGAGACCCAGTACTTC,CASATRRDQETQYF
TRBJ2-4,TRBV7-8,NA,NA,TGTGCCAGCAGCAATACAGGGTGGCGGGACATTCAGTACTTC,CASSNTGWRDIQYF
TRBJ2-1,TRBV19,many,TRBD2,TGTGCCAGTAGACCTAAGGGACTAGCGGGAGAAGATGAGCAGTTCTTC,CASRPKGLAGEDEQFF
TRBJ2-2,TRBV14,NA,TRBD2,TGTGCCAGCAGCCCCCTGACTAGCCTCTCGAACACCGGGGAGCTGTTTTTT,CASSPLTSLSNTGELFF
TRBJ2-5,TRBV3-1/TRBV3-2,NA,NA,TGTGCCAGCAGCCAAGGGCTTTTCCAAGAGACCCAGTACTTC,CASSQGLFQETQYF
TRBJ2-2,TRBV7-9,NA,NA,TGTGCCAGCAGCTTAGGGGGGGTCTTAAGTGACACCGGGGAGCTGTTTTTT,CASSLGGVLSDTGELFF